These T cell receptor beta chains were read from a single sample in a study of T cells in Graves' hyperthyroidism and ophthalmopathy. TCRdb itself ran the multiplex PCR reads through MiXCR, one entry per CDR3 protein. Among around 370,000 distinct CDR3 sequences listed, around 18% were seen once. The sample consisted of blood. The receptor set was obtained from a man between 18 and 35 years old with Graves' ophthalmopathy. Each CDR3 is given with its conserved first and last residue. D genes are given only for firm matches. Clone size is stated in some rows and not others, as once, few, many or a class when expanded.

clone_size | d_call | j_call | v_call | cdr3_nt | cdr3_aa
- | - | TRBJ2-3 | TRBV12-3/TRBV12-4 | TGTGCCAGCAAGGACTCCGGCACAGATACGCAGTATTTT | CASKDSGTDTQYF
many | - | TRBJ2-3 | TRBV28 | TGTGCCAGCAGTTCCTCTCAGGACACAGATACGCAGTATTTT | CASSSSQDTDTQYF
many | TRBD1 | TRBJ2-7 | TRBV7-9 | TGTGCCAGCAGCGTTACAGGGGACGAGCAGTACTTC | CASSVTGDEQYF
- | TRBD1 | TRBJ1-2 | TRBV4-1 | TGCGCCAGCAGCCAATGGCAGGGGGCGCGGGGCTACACCTTC | CASSQWQGARGYTF
many | - | TRBJ2-3 | TRBV3-1 | TGTGCCAGCAGCCAAAGTCGGGATACGCAGTATTTT | CASSQSRDTQYF
- | - | TRBJ1-5 | TRBV6-1 | TGTGCCAGCAGTCTCAGGGAGGCTCAGCCCCAGCATTTT | CASSLREAQPQHF
many | TRBD1 | TRBJ1-2 | TRBV12-3/TRBV12-4 | TGTGCCAGCAGTCCTGGACAGGGGCTCTATGGCTACACCTTC | CASSPGQGLYGYTF
few | - | TRBJ1-1 | TRBV3-1 | TGTGCCAGCAGCCAAGCCGACAGTACGAACACTGAAGCTTTCTTT | CASSQADSTNTEAFF
few | - | TRBJ1-1 | TRBV19 | TGTGCCAGTAGTTCGCGCGGAGCAAACACTGAAGCTTTCTTT | CASSSRGANTEAFF
many | - | TRBJ1-1 | TRBV6-1 | TGTGCCACCTACGAGGGTACCACTGAAGCTTTCTTT | CATYEGTTEAFF
few | - | TRBJ1-1 | TRBV7-9 | TGTGCCATCCCCTCGGGTGGGGACACTGAAGCTTTCTTT | CAIPSGGDTEAFF